The 2 T cell receptor beta chains presented below share a single source sample, sequenced in a study of T cells in Graves' hyperthyroidism and ophthalmopathy. Using RNA transcripts as the source, TCR beta CDR3 regions were amplified. The TCR CDR3 first-round RT-PCR relied on the HTBI primer set. TCRdb fed the multiplex PCR reads into MiXCR, producing one record per CDR3 protein. The sample lists just under 750,000 distinct CDR3 sequences, roughly 32% occurring once. The sample consisted of blood. The receptors derive from a woman between 35 and 50 years old with Graves' hyperthyroidism.

At least ten counts were recorded for this clonotype. The chain links TRBV10-3 to TRBJ1-3; possibly TRBD1 for D (6 bases). The ends were cut back, 10 bases at V and 8 bases at J, with 15 bases in the middle. The length of the CDR3 is 12 residues. From germline, CDR1 is ENHRY and CDR2 SYGVKD. CDR3 region: CATNREGDTIYF. CDR3 nucleotide sequence: TGTGCCACCAACAGGGAAGGGGACACCATATATTTT.

This clonotype was detected many times. V usage is TRBV6-6 and J usage is TRBJ1-6; the D is unclear. CDR3 length: 13 amino acids. CDR1 is MNHNY and CDR2 is SVGAGI in the germline V gene (reference sequence). V was clipped by 6 bases and J by 4 bases, with 7 bases between them. CDR3 loop: CASSRTYNSPLHF. The CDR3, as DNA: TGTGCCAGCAGCAGGACTTATAATTCACCCCTCCACTTT.